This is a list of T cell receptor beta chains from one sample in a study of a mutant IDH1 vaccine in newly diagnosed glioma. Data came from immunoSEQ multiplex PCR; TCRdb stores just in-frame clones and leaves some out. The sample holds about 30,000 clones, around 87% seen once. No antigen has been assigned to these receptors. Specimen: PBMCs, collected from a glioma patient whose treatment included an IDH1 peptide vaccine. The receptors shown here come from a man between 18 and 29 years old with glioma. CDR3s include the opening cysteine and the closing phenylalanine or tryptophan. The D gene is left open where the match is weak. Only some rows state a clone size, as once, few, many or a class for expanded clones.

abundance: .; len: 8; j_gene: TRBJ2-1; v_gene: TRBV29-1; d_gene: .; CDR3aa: CSVEAQFF; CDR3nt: TGCAGCGTTGAGGCGCAGTTCTTC
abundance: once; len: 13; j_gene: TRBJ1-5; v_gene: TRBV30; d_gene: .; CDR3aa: CAWGTGSNQPQHF; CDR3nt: TGTGCCTGGGGTACAGGTAGCAATCAGCCCCAGCATTTT
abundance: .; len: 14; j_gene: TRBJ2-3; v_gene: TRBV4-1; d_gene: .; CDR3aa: CASSRQAGTDTQYF; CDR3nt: TGCGCCAGCAGCCGTCAGGCAGGCACAGATACGCAGTATTTT
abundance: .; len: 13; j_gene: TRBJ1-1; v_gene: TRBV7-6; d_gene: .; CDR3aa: CASSLIPRDEAFF; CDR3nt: TGTGCCAGCAGCTTAATACCGAGGGATGAAGCTTTCTTT
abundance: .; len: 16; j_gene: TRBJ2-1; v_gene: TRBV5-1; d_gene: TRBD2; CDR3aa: CASSLPGTSDFNEQFF; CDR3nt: TGCGCCAGCAGCTTGCCCGGGACTAGCGACTTCAATGAGCAGTTCTTC
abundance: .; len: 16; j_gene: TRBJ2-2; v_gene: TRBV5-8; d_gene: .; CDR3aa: CASSHVESAVAGELFF; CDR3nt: TGTGCCAGCAGCCACGTGGAGTCCGCCGTAGCCGGGGAGCTGTTTTTT
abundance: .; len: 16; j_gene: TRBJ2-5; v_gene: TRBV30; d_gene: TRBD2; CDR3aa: CAWGAGVGGPGETQYF; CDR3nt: TGTGCCTGGGGGGCCGGGGTGGGAGGGCCAGGGGAGACCCAGTACTTC
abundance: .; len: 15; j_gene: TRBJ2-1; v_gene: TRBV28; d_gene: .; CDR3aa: CASSLSVSSYNEQFF; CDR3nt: TGTGCCAGCAGTTTAAGCGTCAGCTCCTACAATGAGCAGTTCTTC
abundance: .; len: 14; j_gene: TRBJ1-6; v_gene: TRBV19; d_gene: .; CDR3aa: CASSRDKAYSPLHF; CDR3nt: TGTGCCAGTAGTAGGGACAAGGCATACTCACCCCTCCACTTT
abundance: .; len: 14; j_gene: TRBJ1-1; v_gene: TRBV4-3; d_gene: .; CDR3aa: CASSQDRGVPEAFF; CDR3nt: TGCGCCAGCAGCCAAGATCGGGGGGTCCCTGAAGCTTTCTTT
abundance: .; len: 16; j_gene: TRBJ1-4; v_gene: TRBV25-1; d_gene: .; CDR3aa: CASSELTFGRNEKLFF; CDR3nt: TGTGCCAGCAGTGAATTGACCTTCGGCAGGAATGAAAAACTGTTTTTT
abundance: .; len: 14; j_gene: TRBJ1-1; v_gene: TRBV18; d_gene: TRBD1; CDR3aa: CASSLGQVPPEAFF; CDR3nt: TGTGCCAGCTCACTGGGACAGGTCCCGCCTGAAGCTTTCTTT
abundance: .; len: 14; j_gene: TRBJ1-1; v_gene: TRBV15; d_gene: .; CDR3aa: CATSRDLRGTEAFF; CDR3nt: TGTGCCACCAGCAGAGATCTAAGGGGGACTGAAGCTTTCTTT
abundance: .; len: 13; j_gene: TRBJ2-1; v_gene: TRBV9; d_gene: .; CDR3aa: CASSLGSYNEQFF; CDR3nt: TGTGCCAGCAGCCTCGGGAGCTACAATGAGCAGTTCTTC
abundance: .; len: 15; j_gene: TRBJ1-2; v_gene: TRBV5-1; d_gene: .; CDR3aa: CASSLAAGNNYGYTF; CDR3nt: TGCGCCAGCAGCTTGGCGGCAGGGAATAACTATGGCTACACCTTC
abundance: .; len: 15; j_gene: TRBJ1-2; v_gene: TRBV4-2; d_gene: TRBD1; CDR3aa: CASSQEGGTAYGYTF; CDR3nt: TGTGCCAGCAGCCAAGAAGGGGGGACAGCCTATGGCTACACCTTC
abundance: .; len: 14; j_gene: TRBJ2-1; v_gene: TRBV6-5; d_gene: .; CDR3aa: CASSPQGGGREQFF; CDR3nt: TGTGCCAGCAGTCCCCAGGGAGGCGGACGGGAGCAGTTCTTC